This TCR beta chain was observed in a study of memory CD4+ T cells and cytomegalovirus serostatus. Study-wide findings and caveats: Each of 65 to 75 CMV-associated TCRbeta sequences occurred in one to five individuals. Median bootstrapped AUC for CMV status was about 0.96 originally, roughly 0.92 US-trained.

In the original processing: After removing out-of-frame reads, 2.3 million or so distinct TCRbeta sequences remained. Libraries were prepared by immunoSEQ multiplex PCR; TCRdb keeps only in-frame clonotypes and omits some of them. The V and J calls and clone size are taken from that table; D and trimming were inferred from the DNA. The sample consists of about 75,000 clones, 75% to 85% of them appearing once. With respect to this clone: Its cognate antigen is unknown.

Germline values: CDR1 SEHNR, CDR2 FQNEAQ (reference sequence). This CDR3 is 15 amino acids long. V was trimmed by 0 bases and J by 4 bases, leaving 10 bases between them. The sort gate was single viable CD3+CD4+CD8-CD45RO+ cells for memory CD4+ T cells. After thawing, CD4+ T cells were positively selected. This sequence was found in an adult in good health and CMV-seropositive. The sequenced material came from memory CD4+ T cells from blood. This chain uses TRBV7-9 with TRBJ1-3; D perhaps matches TRBD1 (5 bases). DNA of the CDR3: TGTGCCAGCAGCTTAGCTGGGGCGTTGGGAAACACCATATATTTT. It translates to CASSLAGALGNTIYF. The whole variable domain, filled in from reference TRBV7-9 and TRBJ1-3, reads DTGVSQNPRHKITKRGQNVTFRCDPISEHNRLYWYRQTLGQGPEFLTYFQNEAQLEKSRLLSDRFSAERPKGSFSTLEIQRTEQGDSAMYLCASSLAGALGNTIYFGEGSWLTVV.